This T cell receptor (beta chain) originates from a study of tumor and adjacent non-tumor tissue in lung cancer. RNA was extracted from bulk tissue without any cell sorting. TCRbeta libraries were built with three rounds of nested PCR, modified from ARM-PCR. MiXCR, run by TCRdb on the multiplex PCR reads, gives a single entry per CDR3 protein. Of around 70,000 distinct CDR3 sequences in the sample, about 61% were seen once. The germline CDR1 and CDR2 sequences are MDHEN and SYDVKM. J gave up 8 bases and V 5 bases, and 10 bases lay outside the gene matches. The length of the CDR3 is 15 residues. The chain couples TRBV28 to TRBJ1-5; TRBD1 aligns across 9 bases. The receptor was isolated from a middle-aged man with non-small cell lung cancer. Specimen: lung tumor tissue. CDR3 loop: CASSITLGQGKPQHF. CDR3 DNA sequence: TGTGCCAGCAGTATTACGTTAGGACAGGGGAAGCCCCAGCATTTT.